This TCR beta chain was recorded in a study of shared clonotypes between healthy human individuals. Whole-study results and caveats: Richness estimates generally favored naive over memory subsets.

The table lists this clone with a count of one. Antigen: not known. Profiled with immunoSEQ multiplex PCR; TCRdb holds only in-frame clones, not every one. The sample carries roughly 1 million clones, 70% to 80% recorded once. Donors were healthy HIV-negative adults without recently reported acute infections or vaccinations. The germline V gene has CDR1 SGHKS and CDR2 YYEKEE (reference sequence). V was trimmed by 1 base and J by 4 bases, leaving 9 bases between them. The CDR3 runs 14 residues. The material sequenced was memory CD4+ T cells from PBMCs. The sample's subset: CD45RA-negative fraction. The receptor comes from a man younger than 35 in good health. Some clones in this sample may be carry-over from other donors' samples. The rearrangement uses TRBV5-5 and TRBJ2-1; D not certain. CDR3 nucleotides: TGTGCCAGCAGCTTGTTGGCAACTTACAATGAGCAGTTCTTC. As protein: CASSLLATYNEQFF.